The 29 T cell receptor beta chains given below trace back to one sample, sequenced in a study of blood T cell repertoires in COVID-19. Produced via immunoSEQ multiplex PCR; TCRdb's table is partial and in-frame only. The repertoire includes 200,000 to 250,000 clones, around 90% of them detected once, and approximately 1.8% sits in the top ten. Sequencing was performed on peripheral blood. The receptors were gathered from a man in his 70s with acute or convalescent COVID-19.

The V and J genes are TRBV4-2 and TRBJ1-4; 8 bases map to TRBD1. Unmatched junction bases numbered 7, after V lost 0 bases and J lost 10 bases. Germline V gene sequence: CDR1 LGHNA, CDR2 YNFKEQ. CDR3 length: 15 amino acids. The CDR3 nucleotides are TGTGCCAGCAGCCAAGAGTCCCAGGGGGCGCGAAAACTGTTTTTT. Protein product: CASSQESQGARKLFF.

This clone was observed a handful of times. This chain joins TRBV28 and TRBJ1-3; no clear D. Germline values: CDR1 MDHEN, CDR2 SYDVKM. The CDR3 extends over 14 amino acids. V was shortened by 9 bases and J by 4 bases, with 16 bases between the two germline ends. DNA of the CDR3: TGTGCCAGTCAGGAGGTCAACCTGGGAAACACCATATATTTT. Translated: CASQEVNLGNTIYF.

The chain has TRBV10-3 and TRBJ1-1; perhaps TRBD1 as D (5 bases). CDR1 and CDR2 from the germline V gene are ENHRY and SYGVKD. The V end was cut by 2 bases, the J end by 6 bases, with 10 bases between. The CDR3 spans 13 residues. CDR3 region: CAISEQGLAEAFF. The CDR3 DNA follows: TGTGCCATCAGTGAGCAGGGATTGGCTGAAGCTTTCTTT.

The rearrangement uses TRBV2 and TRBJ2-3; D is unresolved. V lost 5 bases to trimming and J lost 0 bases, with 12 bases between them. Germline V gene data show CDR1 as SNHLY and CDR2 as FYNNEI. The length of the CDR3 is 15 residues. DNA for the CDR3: TGTGCCAGCAGTATGTGGGCGCCGAGCACAGATACGCAGTATTTT. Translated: CASSMWAPSTDTQYF.

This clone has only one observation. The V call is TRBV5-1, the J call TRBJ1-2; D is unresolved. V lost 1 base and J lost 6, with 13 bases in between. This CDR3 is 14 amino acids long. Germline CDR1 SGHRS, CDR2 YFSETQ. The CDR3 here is CASSLLLPDNGYTF. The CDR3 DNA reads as TGCGCCAGCAGCTTGCTGTTACCAGACAATGGCTACACCTTC. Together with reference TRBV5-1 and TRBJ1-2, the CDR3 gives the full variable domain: KAGVTQTPRYLIKTRGQQVTLSCSPISGHRSVSWYQQTPGQGLQFLFEYFSETQRNKGNFPGRFSGRQFSNSRSEMNVSTLELGDSALYLCASSLLLPDNGYTFGSGTRLTVV.

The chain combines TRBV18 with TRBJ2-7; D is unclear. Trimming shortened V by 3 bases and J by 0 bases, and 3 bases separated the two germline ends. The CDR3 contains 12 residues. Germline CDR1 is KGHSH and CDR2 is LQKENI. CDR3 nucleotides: TGTGCCAGCTCACCCCTCTCCTACGAGCAGTACTTC. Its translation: CASSPLSYEQYF.

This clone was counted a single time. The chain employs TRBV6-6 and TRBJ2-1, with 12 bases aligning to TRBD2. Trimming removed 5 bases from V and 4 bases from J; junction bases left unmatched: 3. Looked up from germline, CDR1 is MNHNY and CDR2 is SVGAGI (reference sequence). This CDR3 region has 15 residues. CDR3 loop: CASSLAGGPYNEQFF. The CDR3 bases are TGTGCCAGCAGTCTAGCGGGAGGGCCTTACAATGAGCAGTTCTTC.

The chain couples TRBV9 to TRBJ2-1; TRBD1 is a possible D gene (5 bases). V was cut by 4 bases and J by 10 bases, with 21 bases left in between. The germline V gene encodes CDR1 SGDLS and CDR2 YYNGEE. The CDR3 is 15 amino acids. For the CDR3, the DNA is TGTGCCAGCAGCCCCAGTTCCCAGGGATATAGAGAGCAGTTCTTC. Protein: CASSPSSQGYREQFF.

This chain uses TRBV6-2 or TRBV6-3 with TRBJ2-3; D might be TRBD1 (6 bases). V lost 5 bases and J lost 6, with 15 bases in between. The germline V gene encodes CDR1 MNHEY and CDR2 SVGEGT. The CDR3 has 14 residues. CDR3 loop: CASSQGLVLDTQYF. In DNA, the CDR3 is TGTGCCAGCAGTCAGGGGCTAGTTTTGGATACGCAGTATTTT.

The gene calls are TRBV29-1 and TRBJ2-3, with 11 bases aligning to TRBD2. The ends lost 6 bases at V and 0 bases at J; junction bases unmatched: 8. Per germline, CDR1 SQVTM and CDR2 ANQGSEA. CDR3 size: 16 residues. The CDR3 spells CSVEGTSGASTDTQYF. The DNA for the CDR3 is TGCAGCGTGGAGGGGACTAGCGGTGCTAGCACAGATACGCAGTATTTT.

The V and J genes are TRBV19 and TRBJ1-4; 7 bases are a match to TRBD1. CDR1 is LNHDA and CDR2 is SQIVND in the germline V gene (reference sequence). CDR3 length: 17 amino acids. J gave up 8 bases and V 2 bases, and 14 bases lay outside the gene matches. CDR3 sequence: CASSIPGQSGPTEKLFF. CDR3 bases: TGTGCCAGTAGTATACCGGGACAGTCGGGGCCGACGGAAAAACTGTTTTTT.

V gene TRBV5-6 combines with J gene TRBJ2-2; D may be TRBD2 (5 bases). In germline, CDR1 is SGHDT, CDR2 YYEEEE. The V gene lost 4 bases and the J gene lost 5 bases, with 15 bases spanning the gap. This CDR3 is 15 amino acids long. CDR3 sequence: CASSPARTGTGELFF. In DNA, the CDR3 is TGTGCCAGCAGCCCTGCTCGGACGGGGACCGGGGAGCTGTTTTTT.

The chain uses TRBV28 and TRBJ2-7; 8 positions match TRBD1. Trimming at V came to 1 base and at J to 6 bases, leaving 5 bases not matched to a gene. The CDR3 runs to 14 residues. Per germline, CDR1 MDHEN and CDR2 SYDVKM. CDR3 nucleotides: TGTGCCAGCAGTTTATCCCAGGGGGCAGCCGAGCAGTACTTC. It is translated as CASSLSQGAAEQYF. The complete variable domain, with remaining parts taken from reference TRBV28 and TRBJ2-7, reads DVKVTQSSRYLVKRTGEKVFLECVQDMDHENMFWYRQDPGLGLRLIYFSYDVKMKEKGDIPEGYSVSREKKERFSLILESASTNQTSMYLCASSLSQGAAEQYFGPGTRLTVT.

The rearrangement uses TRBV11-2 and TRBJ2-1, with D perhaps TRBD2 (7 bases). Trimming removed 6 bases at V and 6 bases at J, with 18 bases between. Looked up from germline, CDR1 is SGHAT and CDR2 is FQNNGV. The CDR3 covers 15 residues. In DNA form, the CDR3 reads TGTGCCAGCAGAAAAATCAGGGGAGGGGGCAATGAGCAGTTCTTC. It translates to CASRKIRGGGNEQFF. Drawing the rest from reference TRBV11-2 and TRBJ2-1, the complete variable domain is EAGVAQSPRYKIIEKRQSVAFWCNPISGHATLYWYQQILGQGPKLLIQFQNNGVVDDSQLPKDRFSAERLKGVDSTLKIQPAKLEDSAVYLCASRKIRGGGNEQFFGPGTRLTVL.

In DNA, the CDR3 is TGTGCCAGCAGTCCCGGGACTAGCGGTTCCGGGACCCAGTACTTC. Encoded protein: CASSPGTSGSGTQYF. The genes are TRBV2 and TRBJ2-5; 11 positions agree with TRBD2. Per the germline V gene, CDR1 is SNHLY and CDR2 is FYNNEI. V was pared by 5 bases and J by 7 bases, with 9 bases of the junction left unmatched. CDR3 length: 15 residues.

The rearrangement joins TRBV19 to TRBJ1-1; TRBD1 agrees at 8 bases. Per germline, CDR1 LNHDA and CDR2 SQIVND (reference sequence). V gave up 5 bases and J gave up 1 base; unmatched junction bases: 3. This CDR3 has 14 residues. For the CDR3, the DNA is TGTGCCAGTAGTCGCAGGGGGCAGAACACTGAAGCTTTCTTT. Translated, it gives CASSRRGQNTEAFF.

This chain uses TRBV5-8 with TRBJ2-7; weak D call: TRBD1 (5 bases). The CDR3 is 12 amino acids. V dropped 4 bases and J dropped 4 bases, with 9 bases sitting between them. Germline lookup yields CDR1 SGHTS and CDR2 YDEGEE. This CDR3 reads CASSRTRYEQYF. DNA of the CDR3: TGTGCCAGCAGCCGGACACGGTACGAGCAGTACTTC.

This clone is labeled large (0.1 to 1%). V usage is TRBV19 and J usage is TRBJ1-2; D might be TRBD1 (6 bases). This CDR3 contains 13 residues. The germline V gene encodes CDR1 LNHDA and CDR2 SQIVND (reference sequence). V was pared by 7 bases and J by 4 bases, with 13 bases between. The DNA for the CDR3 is TGTGCCAGTATTGCAGGGGATTTCTATGGCTACACCTTC. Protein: CASIAGDFYGYTF.

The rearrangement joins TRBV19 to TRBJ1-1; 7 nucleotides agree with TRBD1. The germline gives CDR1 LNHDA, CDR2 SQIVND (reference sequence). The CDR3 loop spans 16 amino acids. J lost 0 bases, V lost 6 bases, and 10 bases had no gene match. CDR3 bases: TGTGCCAGTAGCCTTTCACAGGGGTTACTGAACACTGAAGCTTTCTTT. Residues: CASSLSQGLLNTEAFF.

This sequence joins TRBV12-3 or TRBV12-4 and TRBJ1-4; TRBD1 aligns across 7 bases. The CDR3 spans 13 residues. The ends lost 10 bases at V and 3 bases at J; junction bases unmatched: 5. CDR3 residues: CAIKTGSNEKLFF. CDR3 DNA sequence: TGTGCCATCAAGACAGGGTCTAATGAAAAACTGTTTTTT.

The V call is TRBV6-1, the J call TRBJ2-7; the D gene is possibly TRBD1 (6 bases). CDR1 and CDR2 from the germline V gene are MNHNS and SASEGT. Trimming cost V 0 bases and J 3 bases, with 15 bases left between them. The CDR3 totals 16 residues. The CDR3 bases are TGTGCCAGCAGTGAAGCTGCTCCAGGGGACGGCTACGAGCAGTACTTC. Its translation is CASSEAAPGDGYEQYF.

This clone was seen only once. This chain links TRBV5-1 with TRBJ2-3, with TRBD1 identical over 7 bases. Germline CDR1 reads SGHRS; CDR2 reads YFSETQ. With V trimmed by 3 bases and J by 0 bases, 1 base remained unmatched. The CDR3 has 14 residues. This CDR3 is CASSWDRSTDTQYF. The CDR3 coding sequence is TGCGCCAGCAGCTGGGACAGAAGCACAGATACGCAGTATTTT.

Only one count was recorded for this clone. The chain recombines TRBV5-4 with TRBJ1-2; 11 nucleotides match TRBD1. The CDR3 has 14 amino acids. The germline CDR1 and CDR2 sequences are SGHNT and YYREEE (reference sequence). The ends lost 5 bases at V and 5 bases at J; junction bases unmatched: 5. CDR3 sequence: CASSMGTGGYGYTF. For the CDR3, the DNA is TGTGCCAGCAGTATGGGGACAGGGGGATATGGCTACACCTTC.

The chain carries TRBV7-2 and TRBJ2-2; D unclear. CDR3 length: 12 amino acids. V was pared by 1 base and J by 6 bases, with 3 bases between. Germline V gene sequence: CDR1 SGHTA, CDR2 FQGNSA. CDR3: CASSLGPGELFF. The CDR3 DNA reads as TGTGCCAGCAGCTTAGGGCCCGGGGAGCTGTTTTTT.

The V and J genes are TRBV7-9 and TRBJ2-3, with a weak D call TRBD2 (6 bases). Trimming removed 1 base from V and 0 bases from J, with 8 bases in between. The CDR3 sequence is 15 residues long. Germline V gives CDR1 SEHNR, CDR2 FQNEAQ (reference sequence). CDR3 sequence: CASSLESGSTDTQYF. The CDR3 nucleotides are TGTGCCAGCAGCTTAGAAAGCGGGAGCACAGATACGCAGTATTTT.

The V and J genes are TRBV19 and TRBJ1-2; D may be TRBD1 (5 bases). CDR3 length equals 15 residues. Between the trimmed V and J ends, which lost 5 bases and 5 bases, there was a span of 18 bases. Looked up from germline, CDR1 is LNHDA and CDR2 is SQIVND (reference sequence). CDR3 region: CASSSPDTTSYGYTF. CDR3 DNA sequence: TGTGCCAGTAGTTCCCCGGACACCACATCATATGGCTACACCTTC.

The CDR3 reads CASSVAPINTEAFF. Written as DNA, the CDR3 is TGTGCCAGCAGCGTAGCCCCTATAAACACTGAAGCTTTCTTT. The chain recombines TRBV9 with TRBJ1-1; no definite D call. There are 14 residues in the CDR3. V was shortened by 0 bases and J by 2 bases, with 8 bases between the two germline ends. Germline V lookup: CDR1 SGDLS, CDR2 YYNGEE.

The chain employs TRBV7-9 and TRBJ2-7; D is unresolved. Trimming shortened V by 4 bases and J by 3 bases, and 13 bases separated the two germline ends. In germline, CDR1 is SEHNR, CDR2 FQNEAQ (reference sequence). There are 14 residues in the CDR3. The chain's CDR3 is CASSSFTTLYEQYF. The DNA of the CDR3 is TGTGCCAGCAGCTCCTTCACGACTCTCTACGAGCAGTACTTC. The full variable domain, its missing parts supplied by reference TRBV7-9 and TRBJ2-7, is DTGVSQNPRHKITKRGQNVTFRCDPISEHNRLYWYRQTLGQGPEFLTYFQNEAQLEKSRLLSDRFSAERPKGSFSTLEIQRTEQGDSAMYLCASSSFTTLYEQYFGPGTRLTVT.

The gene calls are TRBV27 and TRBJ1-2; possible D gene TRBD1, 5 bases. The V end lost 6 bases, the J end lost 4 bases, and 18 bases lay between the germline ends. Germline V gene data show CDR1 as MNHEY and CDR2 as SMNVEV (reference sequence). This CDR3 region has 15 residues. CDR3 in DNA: TGTGCCAGCAGGCTACAGGCCGTCGGCAGCTATGGCTACACCTTC. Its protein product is CASRLQAVGSYGYTF.